This T cell receptor (beta chain) is from a study of shared clonotypes between healthy human individuals. Worth noting for this clone: The antigen remains undetermined.

Study-level findings and limits: A generally larger estimated richness was seen in naive subsets than in memory subsets.

The material for each subset, its genomic DNA, was split evenly across several immunoSEQ plates. About 33,000 T cell genomes (roughly 220 ng DNA) went into each sorted-subset replicate. Assay: immunoSEQ multiplex PCR; the TCRdb copy retains only in-frame clones and omits some. The sample lists approximately 2.3 million clones; 85% to 95% were seen once. The TCR was taken from a young man in good health. Some clones in this sample may be carry-over from other donors' samples. The sequenced sample consisted of naive CD4+ T cells from PBMCs. The subset: CD45RA+ positively selected.

CDR3 in amino acids: CASSAPSDTQYF. DNA of the CDR3: TGTGCCAGCAGCGCCCCCTCCGATACGCAGTATTTT. This chain links TRBV7-8 with TRBJ2-3; the D is unclear. The ends were cut back, 5 bases at V and 6 bases at J, with 9 bases in the middle. This CDR3 contains 12 residues. Germline-derived CDR1 and CDR2 are SGHVS and FQNEAQ.